A single sample gave rise to the 28 T cell receptor beta chains below, sequenced in a study of cytomegalovirus exposure and HLA in healthy donors. In the PCR, 60 Vbeta and 13 Jbeta primers were used. Assay: immunoSEQ multiplex PCR; the TCRdb copy retains only in-frame clones and omits some. The repertoire includes about 190,000 clones, 85% to 90% of them detected once, and about 1.2% sits in the top ten. The specimen sequenced was PBMCs. The receptors were sampled from a man aged 30 to 39 in good health and CMV-seronegative.

J is TRBJ2-1 and V is TRBV6-5; 11 bases align to TRBD1. The V gene end was trimmed by 7 bases and the J gene end by 8 bases; junction bases not matched to a gene: 7. This CDR3 is built from 14 residues. The germline V gene has CDR1 MNHEY and CDR2 SVGAGI. In DNA, the CDR3 is TGTGCCAGCACCACTTTGGGACAGGGGGATGAGCAGTTCTTC. Its protein is CASTTLGQGDEQFF.

The chain employs TRBV7-2 and TRBJ1-5; TRBD1 matches 7 bases. The CDR3 sequence is 17 residues long. J gave up 9 bases and V 3 bases, and 17 bases lay outside the gene matches. The germline V gene has CDR1 SGHTA and CDR2 FQGNSA. CDR3 region: CASSFGSVGQAGGPQHF. The CDR3 DNA reads TGTGCCAGCAGCTTCGGTTCGGTAGGACAGGCCGGAGGGCCCCAGCATTTT.

DNA for the CDR3: TGTGCCTGGACAAACGGTGGACAGTTTGAAGCTTTCTTT. Protein: CAWTNGGQFEAFF. This chain uses TRBV30 with TRBJ1-1; perhaps TRBD1 as D (6 bases). The CDR3 runs 13 residues. Between the trimmed V and J ends, which lost 4 bases and 7 bases, there was a span of 16 bases. The germline gives CDR1 GTSNPN, CDR2 SVGIG (reference sequence).

This chain uses TRBV18 with TRBJ1-5; 7 positions agree with TRBD1. Germline CDR1 and CDR2: KGHSH and LQKENI. Trimming at V came to 6 bases and at J to 0 bases, leaving 5 bases not matched to a gene. This CDR3 is built from 15 residues. CDR3 sequence reads: CASSPDRASNQPQHF. The CDR3, as DNA: TGTGCCAGCTCCCCCGACAGGGCTAGCAATCAGCCCCAGCATTTT.

The chain links TRBV28 to TRBJ1-5; D is perhaps TRBD1 (5 bases). V lost 2 bases, J lost 6 bases, and 11 bases lay in between. The V gene's germline CDR1 is MDHEN and CDR2 SYDVKM. The CDR3 is made up of 14 amino acids. CDR3 in DNA: TGTGCCAGCAGTTTAACAGGCGCTAGTCAGCCCCAGCATTTT. Its translation is CASSLTGASQPQHF. The whole variable domain, remainder taken from reference TRBV28 and TRBJ1-5, is DVKVTQSSRYLVKRTGEKVFLECVQDMDHENMFWYRQDPGLGLRLIYFSYDVKMKEKGDIPEGYSVSREKKERFSLILESASTNQTSMYLCASSLTGASQPQHFGDGTRLSIL.

J is TRBJ2-1 and V is TRBV7-6; 7 bases fit TRBD2. Germline V gene sequence: CDR1 SGHVS, CDR2 FNYEAQ. The CDR3 has 19 residues. V shed 2 bases and J 3 bases; nucleotides not matched to a gene: 16. The CDR3 loop is CASSLWEGPGQTDYNEQFF. The CDR3 bases are TGTGCCAGCAGCTTATGGGAGGGGCCAGGACAAACCGACTACAATGAGCAGTTCTTC.

This clone has only one observation. One end of the junction varies from germline; a read error may be responsible. V is TRBV7-7 and J is TRBJ2-1; the D gene is possibly TRBD2 (6 bases). This CDR3 is built from 15 residues. In germline, CDR1 is SSHAT, CDR2 FNYEAQ (reference sequence). This chain's CDR3 is CASSFRFGGYNEQFF. The CDR3 nucleotides are TGTGCTAGCAGCTTTCGGTTTGGAGGGTACAATGAGCAGTTCTTC.

This CDR3 reads CSVSGRGTGHEKLFF. CDR3 DNA sequence: TGCAGCGTTTCAGGCCGGGGGACAGGGCATGAAAAACTGTTTTTT. The V call is TRBV29-1, the J call TRBJ1-4, with 9 bases aligning to TRBD1. This CDR3 has 15 amino acids. V dropped 5 bases and J dropped 6; count of bases not matched to a gene: 10. CDR1 SQVTM and CDR2 ANQGSEA come from the germline V gene.

The chain recombines TRBV27 with TRBJ2-5; 10 bases are shared with TRBD2. V shed 8 bases and J 7 bases; nucleotides not matched to a gene: 10. The CDR3 consists of 14 residues. The germline gives CDR1 MNHEY, CDR2 SMNVEV (reference sequence). CDR3: CASGPSGRSGTQYF. CDR3 in DNA: TGTGCCAGCGGCCCTAGCGGGAGAAGTGGGACCCAGTACTTC.

V usage is TRBV27 and J usage is TRBJ1-5, with TRBD1 matching 10 bases. Germline V gene data show CDR1 as MNHEY and CDR2 as SMNVEV (reference sequence). The V segment lost 4 bases and the J segment 6 bases; nucleotides outside the gene matches: 9. This CDR3 has 16 residues. The CDR3 DNA reads TGTGCCAGCAGTTCTAGCGGGACAGGGGTGGGTCAGCCCCAGCATTTT. It codes for CASSSSGTGVGQPQHF.

The chain is built from TRBV18 and TRBJ2-5; D perhaps matches TRBD1 (6 bases). Between the trimmed V and J ends, which lost 6 bases and 3 bases, there was a span of 14 bases. This CDR3 is 14 amino acids long. Germline V CDR1 and CDR2: KGHSH, LQKENI. The CDR3 DNA sequence: TGTGCCAGCTCTTCTATAAGGACAGAAGAGACCCAGTACTTC. As protein: CASSSIRTEETQYF.

On this clone itself: One junction end does not reproduce the germline sequence, and a read error may be involved. V is TRBV7-9 and J is TRBJ2-4; 7 nucleotides match TRBD1. The CDR3 contains 14 residues. Germline assignment: CDR1 SEHNR and CDR2 FQNEAQ (reference sequence). The CDR3 DNA is TGTTCCAGCAGCGTCAACAGGGGCGATGCCATTCAGTACTTC. Residues: CSSSVNRGDAIQYF. Combining the CDR3 with reference TRBV7-9 and TRBJ2-4 gives the whole variable domain DTGVSQNPRHKITKRGQNVTFRCDPISEHNRLYWYRQTLGQGPEFLTYFQNEAQLEKSRLLSDRFSAERPKGSFSTLEIQRTEQGDSAMYLCSSSVNRGDAIQYFGAGTRLSVL.

The genes are TRBV7-6 and TRBJ2-1; 10 nucleotides agree with TRBD2. The length of the CDR3 is 17 residues. The V gene end was trimmed by 5 bases and the J gene end by 2 bases; junction bases not matched to a gene: 9. CDR1 and CDR2 (germline): SGHVS, FNYEAQ. CDR3 bases: TGTGCCAGCAGCGGCCAGGGAACTAGCGGGGCCTACAATGAGCAGTTCTTC. This gives the protein CASSGQGTSGAYNEQFF.

The chain uses TRBV4-1 and TRBJ1-5, with a possible D match to TRBD1 (6 bases). Trimming pared 0 bases from V and 4 bases from J, leaving 13 bases between. Germline V CDR1 and CDR2: MGHRA, YSYEKL. This CDR3 spans 16 amino acids. This CDR3 is CASSQDHRQGNQPQHF. As DNA, the CDR3 is TGCGCCAGCAGCCAAGATCACCGGCAGGGGAATCAGCCCCAGCATTTT.

V is TRBV7-9 and J is TRBJ2-1, with 7 bases that match TRBD2. The ends lost 1 base at V and 4 bases at J; junction bases unmatched: 10. The CDR3 is 17 amino acids. The germline gives CDR1 SEHNR, CDR2 FQNEAQ (reference sequence). CDR3 nucleotides: TGTGCCAGCAGCTTAGTCGGTCGGAGCGGGATATACAATGAGCAGTTCTTC. Translation: CASSLVGRSGIYNEQFF.

The gene calls are TRBV7-2 and TRBJ1-5, with no clear D. This CDR3 region has 15 residues. Germline assignment: CDR1 SGHTA and CDR2 FQGNSA. V was shortened by 1 base and J by 1 base, with 8 bases between the two germline ends. The CDR3 sequence is CASSLDEESNQPQHF. CDR3 DNA sequence: TGTGCCAGCAGCTTAGATGAGGAAAGCAATCAGCCCCAGCATTTT.

This chain uses TRBV7-9 with TRBJ1-2; maybe TRBD1 (6 bases). Trimming shortened V by 4 bases and J by 13 bases, and 16 bases separated the two germline ends. The CDR3 spans 12 residues. Germline assignment: CDR1 SEHNR and CDR2 FQNEAQ (reference sequence). CDR3 nucleotides: TGTGCCAGCAGCTACGGACAGCAGGAGAGCACCTTC. It yields the protein CASSYGQQESTF.

Turning to this clone: Other DNA sequences in the same sample also yield this CDR3. The chain recombines TRBV5-1 with TRBJ2-5; TRBD2 agrees at 7 bases. With the DNA end fitting TRBJ2-7 better, the J assignment may be wrong. CDR3 length: 12 residues. Looked up from germline, CDR1 is SGHRS and CDR2 is YFSETQ. The CDR3 loop reads CASSWGGYEQYF. The CDR3 DNA reads TGCGCCAGCAGCTGGGGGGGCTACGAGCAGTACTTC.

The chain couples TRBV19 to TRBJ1-6; D uncertain. From germline, CDR1 is LNHDA and CDR2 SQIVND (reference sequence). Trimming took 1 base from V and 14 from J, leaving 15 bases between them. This CDR3 spans 14 amino acids. The CDR3 loop reads CASSIVPSSTTLHF. DNA for the CDR3: TGTGCCAGTAGTATAGTCCCTTCAAGTACTACCCTCCACTTT.

There are a few counts of this clone. This rearrangement joins TRBV7-9 to TRBJ2-3; TRBD2 agrees at 7 bases. Germline V gene sequence: CDR1 SEHNR, CDR2 FQNEAQ (reference sequence). CDR3 length: 13 amino acids. The V gene end was trimmed by 5 bases and the J gene end by 6 bases; junction bases not matched to a gene: 5. The CDR3: CASSTTSSDTQYF. For the CDR3, the DNA is TGTGCCAGCAGCACGACTAGCTCTGATACGCAGTATTTT.

The chain has TRBV4-1 and TRBJ2-5; 14 positions agree with TRBD2. The J call could be wrong; TRBJ2-7 is a better fit for the DNA end. This CDR3 has 16 amino acids. Looked up from germline, CDR1 is MGHRA and CDR2 is YSYEKL. The CDR3 region is CASSGLAGGGSYEQYF. The CDR3, as DNA: TGCGCCAGCAGCGGACTAGCGGGAGGCGGCTCCTACGAGCAGTACTTC.

The chain uses TRBV5-1 and TRBJ2-7, with D perhaps matching TRBD2 (5 bases). V dropped 1 base and J dropped 7 bases, with 21 bases sitting between them. Germline CDR1 reads SGHRS; CDR2 reads YFSETQ. CDR3 size: 16 residues. The CDR3 nucleotides read TGCGCCAGCAGCTTGACAGCTTCTTCGCCCACGGGGGAGCAGTACTTC. It codes for CASSLTASSPTGEQYF.

In the case of this clone: One end of the junction is discordant with germline, which a read error may explain. V gene TRBV7-9 combines with J gene TRBJ2-7; 13 bases agree with TRBD2. Germline CDR1 and CDR2: SEHNR and FQNEAQ (reference sequence). CDR3 length: 14 amino acids. In nucleotides, the CDR3 is TGTGCCAGCAGCTTAGAACTAGCGGGGGGGCCTTTTTTCTTC. This codes for CASSLELAGGPFFF.

The genes are TRBV30 and TRBJ1-1; 7 nucleotides align to TRBD1. The germline gives CDR1 GTSNPN, CDR2 SVGIG (reference sequence). This CDR3 region has 16 residues. The V gene end was trimmed by 8 bases and the J gene end by 0 bases; junction bases not matched to a gene: 15. The CDR3 spells CAQNPGQISMNTEAFF. CDR3 coding DNA: TGTGCCCAGAACCCGGGACAGATAAGCATGAACACTGAAGCTTTCTTT.

This clone turned up a few times. The rearrangement uses TRBV9 and TRBJ1-1, with D possibly being TRBD1 (5 bases). The CDR3 totals 13 residues. The germline gives CDR1 SGDLS, CDR2 YYNGEE. Between the trimmed V and J ends, which lost 3 bases and 3 bases, there was a span of 9 bases. CDR3 sequence: CASSAQGYTEAFF. As DNA, the CDR3 is TGTGCCAGCAGCGCTCAGGGCTACACTGAAGCTTTCTTT. Complete variable domain (other parts from reference TRBV9 and TRBJ1-1): DSGVTQTPKHLITATGQRVTLRCSPRSGDLSVYWYQQSLDQGLQFLIQYYNGEERAKGNILERFSAQQFPDLHSELNLSSLELGDSALYFCASSAQGYTEAFFGQGTRLTVV.

The gene calls are TRBV5-8 and TRBJ2-7, with 8 positions matching TRBD2. This CDR3 region has 14 residues. Germline V CDR1 and CDR2: SGHTS, YDEGEE. The V segment lost 3 bases and the J segment 6 bases; nucleotides outside the gene matches: 8. CDR3 coding DNA: TGTGCCAGCAGCTCCCTCGGGAGGGCGGCCGAGCAGTACTTC. Its protein product is CASSSLGRAAEQYF. Drawing the rest from reference TRBV5-8 and TRBJ2-7, the complete variable domain is EAGVTQSPTHLIKTRGQQATLRCSPISGHTSVYWYQQALGLGLQFLLWYDEGEERNRGNFPPRFSGRQFPNYSSELNVNALELEDSALYLCASSSLGRAAEQYFGPGTRLTVT.

The V and J genes are TRBV5-4 and TRBJ2-7, with D perhaps TRBD1 (6 bases). Trimming pared 4 bases from V and 0 bases from J, leaving 14 bases between. Looked up from germline, CDR1 is SGHNT and CDR2 is YYREEE (reference sequence). The CDR3 has 15 amino acids. The CDR3 nucleotides read TGTGCCAGCAGCCCGGGACACCCGAGCTCCTACGAGCAGTACTTC. Its protein is CASSPGHPSSYEQYF.

The chain recombines TRBV28 with TRBJ1-1, with D unclear. CDR3 size: 14 residues. Germline-derived CDR1 and CDR2 are MDHEN and SYDVKM. Between the trimmed V and J ends, which lost 3 bases and 0 bases, there was a span of 8 bases. CDR3 DNA sequence: TGTGCCAGCAGTTTCCCCAGAATGAACACTGAAGCTTTCTTT. Amino acid sequence: CASSFPRMNTEAFF.